This TCR beta chain was found in a study of shared T cell receptors in the human thymus. The CDR3 is made up of 15 amino acids. CDR1 and CDR2 from the germline V gene are MNHNS and SASEGT. Trimming took 1 base from V and 4 from J; bases not matched to a gene: 6. The method was immunoSEQ multiplex PCR; TCRdb's version includes in-frame clones alone and lacks a portion of them. The sample records more than 550,000 clones, 87% being singletons. This sample was also put to use in a study of human thymus T cells.

The sequence was obtained from a boy under two years old with a congenital heart defect. The rearrangement uses TRBV6-1 and TRBJ1-2; TRBD1 aligns across 7 bases. The sequencing sample was made of thymocytes. The CDR3 bases are TGTGCCAGCAGTGAAGGGACAGGCCGAATCTATGGCTACACCTTC. Translated: CASSEGTGRIYGYTF.